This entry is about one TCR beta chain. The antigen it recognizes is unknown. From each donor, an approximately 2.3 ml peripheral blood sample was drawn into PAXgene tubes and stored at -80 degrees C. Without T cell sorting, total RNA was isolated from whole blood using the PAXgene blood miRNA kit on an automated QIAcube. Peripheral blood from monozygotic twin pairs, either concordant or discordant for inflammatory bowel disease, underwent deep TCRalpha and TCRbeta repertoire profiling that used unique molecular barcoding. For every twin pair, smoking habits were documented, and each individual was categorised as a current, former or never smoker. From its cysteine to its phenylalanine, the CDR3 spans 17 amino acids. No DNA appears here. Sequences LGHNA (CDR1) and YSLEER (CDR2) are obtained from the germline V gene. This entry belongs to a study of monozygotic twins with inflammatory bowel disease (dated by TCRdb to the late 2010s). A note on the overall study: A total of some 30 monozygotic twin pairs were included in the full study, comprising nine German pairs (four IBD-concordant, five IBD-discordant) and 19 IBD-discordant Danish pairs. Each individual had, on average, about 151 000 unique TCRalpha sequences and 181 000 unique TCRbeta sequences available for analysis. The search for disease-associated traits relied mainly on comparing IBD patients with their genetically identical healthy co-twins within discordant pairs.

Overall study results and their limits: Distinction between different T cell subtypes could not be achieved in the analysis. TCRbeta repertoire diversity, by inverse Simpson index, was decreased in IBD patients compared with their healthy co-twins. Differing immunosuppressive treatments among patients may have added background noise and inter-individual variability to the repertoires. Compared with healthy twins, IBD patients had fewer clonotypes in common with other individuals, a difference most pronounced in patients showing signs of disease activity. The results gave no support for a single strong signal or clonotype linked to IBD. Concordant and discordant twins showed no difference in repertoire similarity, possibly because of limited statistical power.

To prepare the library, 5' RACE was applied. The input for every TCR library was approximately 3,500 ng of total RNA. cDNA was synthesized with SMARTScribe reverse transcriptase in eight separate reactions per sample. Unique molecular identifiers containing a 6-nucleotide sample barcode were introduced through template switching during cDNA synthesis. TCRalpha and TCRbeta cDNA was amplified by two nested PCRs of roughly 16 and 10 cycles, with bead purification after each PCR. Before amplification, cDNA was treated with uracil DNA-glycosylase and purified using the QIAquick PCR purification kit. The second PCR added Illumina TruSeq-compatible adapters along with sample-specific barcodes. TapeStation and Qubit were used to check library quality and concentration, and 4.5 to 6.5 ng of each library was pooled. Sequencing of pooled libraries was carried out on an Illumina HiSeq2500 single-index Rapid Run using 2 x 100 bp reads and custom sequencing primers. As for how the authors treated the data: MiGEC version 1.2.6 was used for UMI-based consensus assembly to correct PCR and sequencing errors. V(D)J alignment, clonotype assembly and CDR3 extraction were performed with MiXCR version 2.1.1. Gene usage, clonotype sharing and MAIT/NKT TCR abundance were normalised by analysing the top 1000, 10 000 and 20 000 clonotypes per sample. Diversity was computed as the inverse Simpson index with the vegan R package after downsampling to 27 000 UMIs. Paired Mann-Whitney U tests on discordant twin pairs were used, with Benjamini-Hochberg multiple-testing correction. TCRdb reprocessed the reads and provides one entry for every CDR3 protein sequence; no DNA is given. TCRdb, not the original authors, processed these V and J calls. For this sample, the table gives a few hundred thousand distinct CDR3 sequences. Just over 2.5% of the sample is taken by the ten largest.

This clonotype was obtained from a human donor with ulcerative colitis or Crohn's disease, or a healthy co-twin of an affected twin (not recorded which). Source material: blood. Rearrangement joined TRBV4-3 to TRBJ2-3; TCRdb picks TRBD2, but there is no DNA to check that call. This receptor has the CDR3 CASSQGASGGGSDTQYF.